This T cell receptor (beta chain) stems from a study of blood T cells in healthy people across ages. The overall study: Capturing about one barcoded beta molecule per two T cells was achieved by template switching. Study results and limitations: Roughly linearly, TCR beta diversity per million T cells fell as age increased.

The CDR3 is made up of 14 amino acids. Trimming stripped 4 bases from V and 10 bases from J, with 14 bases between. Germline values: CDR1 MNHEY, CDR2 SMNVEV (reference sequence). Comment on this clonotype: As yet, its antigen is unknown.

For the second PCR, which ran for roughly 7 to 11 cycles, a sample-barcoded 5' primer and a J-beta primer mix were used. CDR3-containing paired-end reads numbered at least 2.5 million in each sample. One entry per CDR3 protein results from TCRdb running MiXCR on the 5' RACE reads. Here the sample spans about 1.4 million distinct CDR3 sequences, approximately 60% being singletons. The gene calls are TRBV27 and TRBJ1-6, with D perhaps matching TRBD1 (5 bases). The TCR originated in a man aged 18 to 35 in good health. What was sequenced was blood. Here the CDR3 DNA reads TGTGCCAGCAGTTACGGTGGTGGGGGATCACCCCTCCACTTT. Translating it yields CASSYGGGGSPLHF.